This entry features one TCR beta chain sequence. Its antigen is not identified. The data derive from a study of T cells in Graves' hyperthyroidism and ophthalmopathy. Study at large: Sampling of peripheral blood happened at initial diagnosis, prior to any treatment.

The study left out patients who had uncontrolled infection, other autoimmune disease, pregnancy or lactation. Study results and limitations: Among clonotypes expanded in thyroid above 0.001, most were also found in blood. Ophthalmopathy was model-predicted a median around 6.1 months pre-onset.

Trimming took off 3 bases at V and 0 bases at J, with 14 bases between the two ends. This CDR3 has 17 amino acids. Amplification targeted TCR beta CDR3 regions from RNA transcripts. The TCR CDR3 first-round RT-PCR relied on the HTBI primer set. TCRdb reanalysed the multiplex PCR reads using MiXCR and keeps one entry per CDR3 protein. The sample includes about 96,000 distinct CDR3 sequences, about 51% of them seen just once. The sequence was collected from a woman between 40 and 55 years old with Graves' hyperthyroidism. J is TRBJ1-4 and V is TRBV12-3 or TRBV12-4; maybe TRBD1 (6 bases). The material sequenced was blood. The CDR3 DNA follows: TGTGCCAGCAGTTTTGGGCAGGGGCGGTCAACTAATGAAAAACTGTTTTTT. Its protein product is CASSFGQGRSTNEKLFF.